The rows below give T cell receptor beta chains drawn from one sample of a study of T cells after yellow fever vaccination. In TCRdb, the 5' RACE reads were re-called with MiXCR into one record per CDR3 protein. This sample has about 250,000 distinct CDR3 sequences, with more than 3.5% found just once. The sample in question was PBMCs, obtained 15 days after the yellow fever booster vaccination. These receptor sequences come from a young man who received the YFV17D yellow fever vaccine. The CDR3 runs from the conserved cysteine through the conserved F or W. Fields, in order: J gene, D gene, V gene, clone size, CDR3 DNA, CDR3 protein. D genes are given only for firm matches. Size is stated for part of the rows, as once, few or many counts, or as a class when the clone is expanded.

TRBJ1-2	TRBD1	TRBV2	many	TGTGCCAGCAACATAGACAGGGTCTATGGCTACACCTTC	CASNIDRVYGYTF
TRBJ2-1	.	TRBV9	many	TGTGCCAGCAGCCAGGGACCGAGTAATGAGCAGTTCTTC	CASSQGPSNEQFF
TRBJ2-4	.	TRBV12-3/TRBV12-4	many	TGTGCCAGTAAGGCTTCAACGGAGGGATCCAAAAACATTCAGTACTTC	CASKASTEGSKNIQYF
TRBJ2-1	.	TRBV28	many	TGTGCCAGCAGTTCCCAGTACAATGAGCAGTTCTTC	CASSSQYNEQFF
TRBJ2-2	TRBD1	TRBV6-6	many	TGTGCCAGCAGTTCCACTATTGGGGACAGGGTTTTCACCGGGGAGCTGTTTTTT	CASSSTIGDRVFTGELFF
TRBJ2-5	.	TRBV6-5	.	TGTGCCAGCACCGGCCCCGGTACGGAGACCCAGTACTTC	CASTGPGTETQYF
TRBJ2-7	.	TRBV20-1	many	TGCAGTGCTAGCACAGGGTCCTCCTACGAGCAGTACTTC	CSASTGSSYEQYF
TRBJ1-1	TRBD1	TRBV5-1	many	TGCGCCAGCAACCTAGGGACAGTGAACACTGAAGCTTTCTTT	CASNLGTVNTEAFF
TRBJ2-1	.	TRBV14	many	TGTGCCAGCAGCCGCCGTCATTCTAGAGGACCGTTCAATGAGCAGTTCTTC	CASSRRHSRGPFNEQFF
TRBJ2-7	.	TRBV3-1	many	TGTGCCAGCAGCCCTTCCTATAGCTCCTACGAGCAGTACTTC	CASSPSYSSYEQYF
TRBJ2-1	.	TRBV7-9	many	TGTGCCAGCAGCGGATTGGGTGAGCAGTTCTTC	CASSGLGEQFF
TRBJ2-3	.	TRBV7-9	many	TGTGCCAGCAGCTTTCTCCCGCCTGCGGCAGATACGCAGTATTTT	CASSFLPPAADTQYF
TRBJ2-1	.	TRBV7-2	many	TGTGCCAGCAGCTTGGACTCGGGCAGGCGGAATGAGCAGTTCTTC	CASSLDSGRRNEQFF
TRBJ2-3	.	TRBV4-3	many	TGCGCCAGCAGCTTCTCCCCGGGGGCAGGGGGAGCAGATACGCAGTATTTT	CASSFSPGAGGADTQYF
TRBJ2-5	TRBD2	TRBV10-3	many	TGTGCCATCAGTGAGTCGGAAGCGGGGCGTGCTGAGACCCAGTACTTC	CAISESEAGRAETQYF
TRBJ2-1	TRBD1	TRBV4-1	many	TGCGCCAGCAGCCAAGACCCTTTCGAGGGGGCCGGCTACAATGAGCAGTTCTTC	CASSQDPFEGAGYNEQFF
TRBJ1-6	.	TRBV12-3/TRBV12-4	.	TGTGCCAGCAGTACTTCCCTTGGACCGATGAATTCACCCCTCCACTTT	CASSTSLGPMNSPLHF
TRBJ1-4	.	TRBV12-3/TRBV12-4	.	TGTGCCAGCTCTGGGTATCCGGGTGAAAAACTGTTTTTT	CASSGYPGEKLFF
TRBJ1-2	TRBD1	TRBV25-1	many	TGTGCCAGCAGTAAACGGACAGGGGACGGCTATGGCTACACCTTC	CASSKRTGDGYGYTF
TRBJ1-3	.	TRBV7-9	many	TGTGCCAGCAGCGAAAGAAGCTCTGGAAACACCATATATTTT	CASSERSSGNTIYF
TRBJ1-5	TRBD1	TRBV9	many	TGTGCCAGCAGTACAACAGGGGCAGTAAATCAGCCCCAGCATTTT	CASSTTGAVNQPQHF
TRBJ1-4	.	TRBV7-6	many	TGTGCCAGCAGCTGGGGTGGCGGCATTAATGAAAAACTGTTTTTT	CASSWGGGINEKLFF
TRBJ1-6	.	TRBV6-1	many	TGTGCCAGCAGTTCTTTGAGGTCCTATAATTCACCCCTCCACTTT	CASSSLRSYNSPLHF
TRBJ2-1	.	TRBV5-1	many	TGCGCCAGCAGCGCCTCCGGGACTCGTGCCTACAATGAGCAGTTCTTC	CASSASGTRAYNEQFF
TRBJ2-3	.	TRBV7-6	many	TGTGCCAGCAGCCCGTTGACGGGGGGCGCGGGAGATACGCAGTATTTT	CASSPLTGGAGDTQYF
TRBJ1-4	.	TRBV6-2/TRBV6-3	many	TGTGCCAGCAGCCGCCTACTAGGACCGACGCGTGAAAAACTGTTTTTT	CASSRLLGPTREKLFF
TRBJ2-4	.	TRBV20-1	many	TGCAGTGCTAGGGACGGGAACGTAAACATTCAGTACTTC	CSARDGNVNIQYF
TRBJ2-2	.	TRBV6-2/TRBV6-3	many	TGTGCCAGCAGCCGCGCTACCGGGGAGCTGTTTTTT	CASSRATGELFF
TRBJ2-7	.	TRBV2	many	TGTGCCAGCAATGACAGAGCCTCCTACGAGCAGTACTTC	CASNDRASYEQYF
TRBJ2-5	.	TRBV7-3	many	TGTGCCAGCAGCACAAGACACTTGGAGACCCAGTACTTC	CASSTRHLETQYF
TRBJ2-3	.	TRBV12-3/TRBV12-4	many	TGTGCCAGCAGTTTGCCGGGCACAGATACGCAGTATTTT	CASSLPGTDTQYF
TRBJ1-2	.	TRBV7-2	many	TGTGCCAGCAGCCCGTACACTCTCTATGGCTACACCTTC	CASSPYTLYGYTF
TRBJ2-1	.	TRBV12-3/TRBV12-4	many	TGTGCCAGCAGGGCCGACAGCTACAATGAGCAGTTCTTC	CASRADSYNEQFF
TRBJ2-2	TRBD1	TRBV5-1	medium-sized	TGCGCCAGCAGCTTCCGGACAGGGGCGACTGGGGAGCTGTTTTTT	CASSFRTGATGELFF
TRBJ2-1	TRBD2	TRBV3-1	many	TGTGCCAGCAGCACGATCTTAGCGGGGGGGCCGGGGAATGAGCAGTTCTTC	CASSTILAGGPGNEQFF
TRBJ1-3	.	TRBV28	many	TGTGCCAGCAGTTTCCACTCTGGAAACACCATATATTTT	CASSFHSGNTIYF
TRBJ2-1	TRBD2	TRBV20-1	few	TGCAGTGCTAGAGTTCGACTAGCGGCCAAACAGTTCTTC	CSARVRLAAKQFF
TRBJ2-3	TRBD1	TRBV9	many	TGTGCCAGCAGCGCCCGACAGGGGAGGACAGATACGCAGTATTTT	CASSARQGRTDTQYF
TRBJ1-5	TRBD1	TRBV7-2	many	TGTGCCAGCAGCTTAGGGACAGGGTACAATCAGCCCCAGCATTTT	CASSLGTGYNQPQHF
TRBJ2-1	.	TRBV6-2/TRBV6-3	many	TGTGCCAGCACGGGGGGACACTACAATGAGCAGTTCTTC	CASTGGHYNEQFF
TRBJ2-7	TRBD2	TRBV3-1	many	TGTGCCAGCACCCCACGGGAGGGCAAGGAGCAGTACTTC	CASTPREGKEQYF
TRBJ2-3	.	TRBV12-3/TRBV12-4	many	TGTGCCAGCAGTTGGTCACGAGATACGCAGTATTTT	CASSWSRDTQYF
TRBJ1-5	TRBD1	TRBV27	many	TGTGCCAGCAGTCCTACCCCGGACAGGAGCAATCAGCCCCAGCATTTT	CASSPTPDRSNQPQHF
TRBJ1-1	.	TRBV5-1	many	TGCGCCAGCAGCTTCTTGACTTTCAACACTGAAGCTTTCTTT	CASSFLTFNTEAFF
TRBJ2-5	.	TRBV12-3/TRBV12-4	many	TGTGCCAGCAGTTTCCGGGCGGGGAACCAAGAGACCCAGTACTTC	CASSFRAGNQETQYF
TRBJ1-1	.	TRBV5-1	many	TGCGCCAGCAGCTTCGGGGGATACCGCACTGAAGCTTTCTTT	CASSFGGYRTEAFF
TRBJ1-5	TRBD1	TRBV6-5	many	TGTGCCAGCAGTTACGGACAGGGGCAGCCCCAGCATTTT	CASSYGQGQPQHF
TRBJ1-4	.	TRBV5-5	.	TGTGCCAGCAGCTCTTTTGGCAGGGCCCGGATTCGTGAAAAACTGTTTTTT	CASSSFGRARIREKLFF
TRBJ2-3	.	TRBV27	many	TGTGCCAGCAGTCCACCCGACGGACCCACAGATACGCAGTATTTT	CASSPPDGPTDTQYF
TRBJ1-1	.	TRBV4-2	many	TGTGCCAGCAGCCAAGCTAAGGCGGGGGGACCAGAAGCTTTCTTT	CASSQAKAGGPEAFF
TRBJ1-5	TRBD1	TRBV15	many	TGTGCCACCAGCACCAGTTACCGGGACAGTCAGCCCCAGCATTTT	CATSTSYRDSQPQHF
TRBJ2-5	.	TRBV7-3	many	TGTGCCAGCAGCTTAAGGGCCCAAGAGACCCAGTACTTC	CASSLRAQETQYF
TRBJ2-7	.	TRBV12-3/TRBV12-4	many	TGTGCCAGCAGTTTAGGCTACTTCATAACTAGCCCCACCTACGAGCAGTACTTC	CASSLGYFITSPTYEQYF
TRBJ1-4	.	TRBV7-2	many	TGTGCCAGCAGCTTAGATCGAACCCAAAAACTGTTTTTT	CASSLDRTQKLFF